This T cell receptor beta chain was captured in a study of T-cell memory formation after mild COVID-19. Sample barcodes and UMIs were carried by the TCR alpha and TCR beta cDNA libraries that 5'RACE generated with constant-segment primers. TCRdb passed the 5' RACE reads through MiXCR, listing each CDR3 protein once. The sample holds approximately 260,000 distinct CDR3 sequences, roughly 17% seen once. This clonotype was seen at least ten times. Its antigen is not known. Germline V gives CDR1 SGHVS, CDR2 FQNEAQ. The CDR3 extends over 15 amino acids. The V and J ends lost 3 bases and 1 base respectively, with 10 bases between them. Points from the study as a whole: CD4+ clones that contracted lay mainly in CM and EM; CD8+ ones lay in EMRA. A second wave of clones peaked on day 37, and their SARS-CoV-2 specificity went unconfirmed. Clones contracting over day 15 to 85 were CD4/CD8 balanced, with later expanders leaning CD4+.

The clonotype comes from a man aged 18 to 29 who had mild COVID-19 (a few samples of this study predate the infection). Cell type and time point are not known. The chain recombines TRBV7-8 with TRBJ1-5, with D perhaps TRBD1 (5 bases). Sequenced input: PBMCs or a T cell subset sorted from them (not recorded which). The CDR3 is CASSLWGDSNQPQHF. The CDR3 DNA reads TGTGCCAGCAGCTTGTGGGGGGACAGCAATCAGCCCCAGCATTTT.